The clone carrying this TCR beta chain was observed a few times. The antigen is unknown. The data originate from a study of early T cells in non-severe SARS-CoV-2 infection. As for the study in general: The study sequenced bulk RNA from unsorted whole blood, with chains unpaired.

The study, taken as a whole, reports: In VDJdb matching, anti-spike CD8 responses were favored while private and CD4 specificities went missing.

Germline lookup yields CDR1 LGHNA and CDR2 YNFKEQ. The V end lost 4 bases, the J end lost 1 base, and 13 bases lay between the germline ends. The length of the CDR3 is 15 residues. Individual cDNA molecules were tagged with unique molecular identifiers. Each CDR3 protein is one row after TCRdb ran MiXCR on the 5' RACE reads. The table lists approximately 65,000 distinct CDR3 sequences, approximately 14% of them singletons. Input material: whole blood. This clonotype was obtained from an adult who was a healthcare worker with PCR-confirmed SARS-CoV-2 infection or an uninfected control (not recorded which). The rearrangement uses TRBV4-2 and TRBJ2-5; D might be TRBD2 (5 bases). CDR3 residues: CASSLVGGLQETQYF. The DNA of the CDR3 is TGTGCCAGCAGCCTTGTCGGCGGACTCCAAGAGACCCAGTACTTC.